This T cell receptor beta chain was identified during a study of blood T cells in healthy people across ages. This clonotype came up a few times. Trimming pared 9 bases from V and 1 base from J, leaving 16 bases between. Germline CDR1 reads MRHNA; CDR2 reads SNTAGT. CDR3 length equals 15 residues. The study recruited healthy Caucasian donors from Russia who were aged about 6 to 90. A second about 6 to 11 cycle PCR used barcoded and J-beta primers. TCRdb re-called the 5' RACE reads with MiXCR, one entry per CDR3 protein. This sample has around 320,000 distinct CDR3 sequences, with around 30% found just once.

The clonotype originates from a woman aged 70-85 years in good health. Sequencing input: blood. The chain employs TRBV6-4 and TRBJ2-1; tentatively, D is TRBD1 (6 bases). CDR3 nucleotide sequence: TGTGCCAGAACGGGCAGGGGTCCATCCTACAATGAGCAGTTCTTC. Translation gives CARTGRGPSYNEQFF.